The 28 T cell receptor beta chains listed next were all sequenced from one sample in a study of cytomegalovirus exposure and HLA in healthy donors. Use of 60 Vbeta and 13 Jbeta primers characterized the PCR. Sequencing used immunoSEQ multiplex PCR; TCRdb keeps in-frame clones, though not all of them. The repertoire holds about 220,000 clones, with roughly 82% as singletons. What was sequenced was PBMCs. All receptors derive from a man aged 40-49 years in good health and CMV-seropositive.

The chain joins TRBV6-5 to TRBJ2-1, with D maybe TRBD2 (5 bases). The CDR3 length is 15 residues. Germline assignment: CDR1 MNHEY and CDR2 SVGAGI. V shed 7 bases and J shed 1 base, with 14 bases lying between them. CDR3 DNA sequence: TGTGCCAGCACTCCCCCCCGAGGGTCCTACAATGAGCAGTTCTTC. Translated, it gives CASTPPRGSYNEQFF.

CDR3 in amino acids: CASSRQTSSDEQFF. The CDR3 nucleotides are TGTGCCAGCTCACGACAGACTAGTTCCGATGAGCAGTTCTTC. The V gene is TRBV18, the J gene TRBJ2-1, with a weak D call TRBD2 (6 bases). The germline V gene has CDR1 KGHSH and CDR2 LQKENI. CDR3 size: 14 residues. The ends were cut back, 4 bases at V and 8 bases at J, with 15 bases in the middle.

The rearrangement joins TRBV30 to TRBJ1-2, with D perhaps matching TRBD1 (5 bases). The germline V and J ends were trimmed by 0 bases and 6 bases, with 11 bases remaining between them. Germline V lookup: CDR1 GTSNPN, CDR2 SVGIG (reference sequence). The CDR3 runs 13 residues. Here the CDR3 reads CAWSVQRGNGYTF. The CDR3 region has the DNA TGTGCCTGGAGTGTACAAAGGGGAAATGGCTACACCTTC.

The chain joins TRBV4-1 to TRBJ2-3; 10 bases are shared with TRBD2. V was clipped by 0 bases and J by 5 bases; unmatched bases: 5. Germline V gene data show CDR1 as MGHRA and CDR2 as YSYEKL. This CDR3 has 16 residues. The CDR3 protein is CASSQDLAGVKDTQYF. The CDR3 DNA sequence: TGCGCCAGCAGCCAAGATCTAGCGGGAGTAAAAGATACGCAGTATTTT.

The rearrangement joins TRBV5-1 to TRBJ2-7, with TRBD1 identical over 8 bases. Germline-derived CDR1 and CDR2 are SGHRS and YFSETQ. The CDR3 covers 15 residues. With 1 base clipped from V and 2 bases from J, the junction kept 5 bases outside the gene matches. The CDR3 region has the DNA TGCGCCAGCAGCTTGACCGGGACAGGTACCTACGAGCAGTACTTC. Encoded protein: CASSLTGTGTYEQYF. The variable domain in full, with the rest retrieved from reference TRBV5-1 and TRBJ2-7, is KAGVTQTPRYLIKTRGQQVTLSCSPISGHRSVSWYQQTPGQGLQFLFEYFSETQRNKGNFPGRFSGRQFSNSRSEMNVSTLELGDSALYLCASSLTGTGTYEQYFGPGTRLTVT.

In this sample, this clone turned up once. The chain links TRBV7-9 to TRBJ2-7; tentative D call: TRBD1 (6 bases). The V gene's germline CDR1 is SEHNR and CDR2 FQNEAQ (reference sequence). V was clipped by 5 bases and J by 4 bases, with 21 bases between them. This CDR3 spans 16 amino acids. CDR3 bases: TGTGCCAGCAGCCCATGGGACACTCCGATCGGTTACGAGCAGTACTTC. It is translated as CASSPWDTPIGYEQYF.

This chain joins TRBV7-8 and TRBJ1-2; 7 nucleotides align to TRBD1. The CDR3 contains 12 residues. The V segment lost 4 bases and the J segment 6 bases; nucleotides outside the gene matches: 2. CDR1 is SGHVS, CDR2 FQNEAQ, per germline. The CDR3 DNA reads as TGTGCCAGCAGCTACGACAGGGATGGCTACACCTTC. As protein: CASSYDRDGYTF.

The genes are TRBV23-1 and TRBJ2-7; maybe TRBD1 (5 bases). TRBV23-1 is placed among ORFs of uncertain function. The CDR3 totals 14 residues. The V end was cut by 5 bases, the J end by 4 bases, with 15 bases between. The CDR3 DNA sequence: TGCGCCAGCAGTAGCCGGGCCAGGACATACGAGCAGTACGTC. Amino acid sequence: CASSSRARTYEQYV.

The CDR3 sequence is CASKARAGGNEKLFF. The CDR3 DNA reads TGTGCCAGCAAGGCGCGGGCAGGGGGCAATGAAAAACTGTTTTTT. The chain combines TRBV2 with TRBJ1-4; the match to TRBD1 covers 8 bases. The V and J ends lost 7 bases and 5 bases, in that order; junction bases with no gene match: 9. CDR1 is SNHLY, CDR2 FYNNEI, per germline. This CDR3 is 15 amino acids long. The full variable domain, its missing parts supplied by reference TRBV2 and TRBJ1-4, is EPEVTQTPSHQVTQMGQEVILRCVPISNHLYFYWYRQILGQKVEFLVSFYNNEISEKSEIFDDQFSVERPDGSNFTLKIRSTKLEDSAMYFCASKARAGGNEKLFFGSGTQLSVL.

The chain joins TRBV6-1 to TRBJ2-1; 11 bases fit TRBD2. J lost 4 bases, V lost 6 bases, and 5 bases had no gene match. Germline CDR1 reads MNHNS; CDR2 reads SASEGT. CDR3 length: 15 residues. As DNA, the CDR3 is TGTGCCAGCAGGGAGGGACTAGCGGATTACAATGAGCAGTTCTTC. This sequence encodes CASREGLADYNEQFF.

Turning to this clone: The same CDR3 is also encoded by other DNA sequences in this sample. The V gene is TRBV5-1, the J gene TRBJ1-1; the D gene is possibly TRBD1 (5 bases). The germline CDR1 and CDR2 sequences are SGHRS and YFSETQ. The CDR3 runs 14 residues. V lost 0 bases to trimming and J lost 1 base, with 7 bases between them. The CDR3, as DNA: TGCGCCAGCAGCTTGGCCGGACAGAACACTGAAGCTTTCTTT. As protein: CASSLAGQNTEAFF.

The chain links TRBV7-2 to TRBJ2-7, with D possibly being TRBD2 (6 bases). The CDR3 has 14 residues. Trimming took 5 bases from V and 4 from J, leaving 15 bases between them. In germline, CDR1 is SGHTA, CDR2 FQGNSA. The CDR3 loop is CASSRRGSGYEQYF. DNA of the CDR3: TGTGCCAGCAGCCGTCGGGGGTCTGGGTACGAGCAGTACTTC.

The V and J genes are TRBV6-6 and TRBJ2-5; 9 positions match TRBD2. CDR1 MNHNY and CDR2 SVGAGI come from the germline V gene (reference sequence). With 2 bases clipped from V and 1 base from J, the junction kept 5 bases outside the gene matches. CDR3 length equals 16 residues. The CDR3 DNA sequence: TGTGCCAGCAGTTACATGACTAGCGGCTCCCAAGAGACCCAGTACTTC. This gives the protein CASSYMTSGSQETQYF.

This chain connects TRBV9 to TRBJ2-1, with TRBD2 matching 11 bases. The CDR3 covers 15 residues. In germline, CDR1 is SGDLS, CDR2 YYNGEE. The V segment lost 2 bases and the J segment 8 bases; nucleotides outside the gene matches: 6. The CDR3 coding sequence is TGTGCCAGCAGCGTCCTACTAGCGGGAGTCCATGAGCAGTTCTTC. Encoded protein: CASSVLLAGVHEQFF. The full variable domain, its missing parts supplied by reference TRBV9 and TRBJ2-1, is DSGVTQTPKHLITATGQRVTLRCSPRSGDLSVYWYQQSLDQGLQFLIQYYNGEERAKGNILERFSAQQFPDLHSELNLSSLELGDSALYFCASSVLLAGVHEQFFGPGTRLTVL.

The chain employs TRBV18 and TRBJ1-1; perhaps TRBD1 as D (6 bases). CDR1 KGHSH and CDR2 LQKENI come from the germline V gene. V was cut by 6 bases and J by 1 base, with 12 bases left in between. This CDR3 comprises 14 residues. CDR3 residues: CASSRQGSNTEAFF. CDR3 nucleotides: TGTGCCAGCTCGCGCCAGGGGTCGAACACTGAAGCTTTCTTT.

The J gene is TRBJ2-5, the V gene TRBV7-9; TRBD2 matches at 7 bases. Trimming took 5 bases from V and 2 from J; bases not matched to a gene: 5. The length of the CDR3 is 14 residues. CDR1 and CDR2 (germline): SEHNR, FQNEAQ (reference sequence). CDR3 amino acids: CASSPREGQETQYF. The CDR3 coding sequence is TGTGCCAGCAGCCCAAGGGAGGGACAAGAGACCCAGTACTTC.

This chain joins TRBV19 and TRBJ2-2, with 10 bases identical to TRBD2. This CDR3 has 16 residues. Germline V gene sequence: CDR1 LNHDA, CDR2 SQIVND (reference sequence). V lost 3 bases, J lost 5 bases, and 6 bases stayed unmatched. As DNA, the CDR3 is TGTGCCAGTAGTATCGGAGCGGGAGGGGAAACCGGGGAGCTGTTTTTT. It is translated as CASSIGAGGETGELFF.

This clone appeared a single time. The chain recombines TRBV19 with TRBJ2-3, with a weak D call TRBD2 (6 bases). The CDR3 runs 14 residues. Trimming left V 4 bases short and J 5 bases short, with 13 bases between. CDR1 is LNHDA, CDR2 SQIVND, per germline (reference sequence). The CDR3 region has the DNA TGTGCCAGTAGTACTTTTGCGGGAATAGATACGCAGTATTTT. Translated, it gives CASSTFAGIDTQYF.

The J gene is TRBJ2-7, the V gene TRBV7-2, with D possibly matching TRBD2 (6 bases). The CDR3 contains 14 residues. Trimming took off 1 base at V and 3 bases at J, with 10 bases between the two ends. The germline V gene has CDR1 SGHTA and CDR2 FQGNSA. The DNA for the CDR3 is TGTGCCAGCAGCTTAGGTACGGGAGTCTACGAGCAGTACTTC. Its protein is CASSLGTGVYEQYF.

This clone was seen only once. The rearrangement joins TRBV7-9 to TRBJ2-7; TRBD1 matches at 11 bases. The CDR3 is made up of 15 amino acids. Germline values: CDR1 SEHNR, CDR2 FQNEAQ (reference sequence). V lost 5 bases to trimming and J lost 3 bases; unmatched junction nucleotides: 6. The CDR3: CASSRGQGVLYEQYF. As DNA, the CDR3 is TGTGCCAGCAGCCGGGGACAGGGGGTCCTCTACGAGCAGTACTTC.

This sequence joins TRBV27 and TRBJ1-3; a possible D gene is TRBD1 (5 bases). The CDR3 runs 16 residues. Trimming took off 4 bases at V and 8 bases at J, with 21 bases between the two ends. The germline V gene encodes CDR1 MNHEY and CDR2 SMNVEV (reference sequence). The CDR3 DNA reads TGTGCCAGCAGTTCCCAATCCGGGACTCTTCGAGACACCATATATTTT. Its translation is CASSSQSGTLRDTIYF.

The rearrangement joins TRBV25-1 to TRBJ2-1; 12 nucleotides line up with TRBD2. J gave up 8 bases and V 1 base, and 9 bases lay outside the gene matches. CDR3 size: 17 residues. Germline-derived CDR1 and CDR2 are MGHDK and SYGVNS. The CDR3 DNA reads as TGTGCCAGCAGTGAATTAAGAACTAGCGGGAGGCGGGATGAGCAGTTCTTC. Amino acids: CASSELRTSGRRDEQFF.

This chain connects TRBV6-1 to TRBJ1-2, with a possible D match to TRBD1 (5 bases). CDR1 and CDR2 (germline): MNHNS, SASEGT. The CDR3 extends over 14 amino acids. Trimming cost V 6 bases and J 2 bases, with 13 bases left between them. The CDR3, as DNA: TGTGCCAGCAGCCCATCGGGGGGAAACTATGGCTACACCTTC. It yields the protein CASSPSGGNYGYTF.

The V gene is TRBV13, the J gene TRBJ2-3; D is undetermined. Per the germline V gene, CDR1 is PRHDT and CDR2 is FYEKMQ (reference sequence). CDR3 length: 15 amino acids. With 0 bases removed from V and 5 bases from J, the gap between germline ends came to 12 bases. The CDR3 is CASSLGPSNEDTQYF. The CDR3 DNA reads TGTGCCAGCAGCTTAGGCCCTAGTAACGAAGATACGCAGTATTTT.

The chain joins TRBV5-4 to TRBJ2-3; D is perhaps TRBD1 (5 bases). The CDR3 has 17 residues. Looked up from germline, CDR1 is SGHNT and CDR2 is YYREEE (reference sequence). Trimming took off 0 bases at V and 4 bases at J, with 18 bases between the two ends. For the CDR3, the DNA is TGTGCCAGCAGCTTGGCCCAAGCGATCATGGGGCCAGATACGCAGTATTTT. This gives the protein CASSLAQAIMGPDTQYF.

The chain joins TRBV19 to TRBJ2-1, with 10 bases fitting TRBD2. Germline V CDR1 and CDR2: LNHDA, SQIVND (reference sequence). CDR3 length equals 14 residues. The V segment lost 3 bases and the J segment 12 bases; nucleotides outside the gene matches: 8. CDR3 sequence reads: CASSIGVAGGVQFF. The CDR3 region has the DNA TGTGCCAGTAGTATCGGGGTAGCGGGAGGTGTGCAGTTCTTC.

The rearrangement uses TRBV10-3 and TRBJ2-1; D is unresolved. The CDR3 runs to 17 residues. Germline V gives CDR1 ENHRY, CDR2 SYGVKD. The V end was cut by 0 bases, the J end by 0 bases, with 12 bases between. CDR3 sequence: CAISESNSSSSYNEQFF. The CDR3 DNA sequence: TGTGCCATCAGTGAGTCGAACTCTTCGAGCTCCTACAATGAGCAGTTCTTC.

The chain has TRBV7-9 and TRBJ2-3; D remains ambiguous. From germline, CDR1 is SEHNR and CDR2 FQNEAQ (reference sequence). CDR3 length: 15 amino acids. Trimming pared 1 base from V and 6 bases from J, leaving 14 bases between. The CDR3 DNA sequence: TGTGCCAGCAGCTTAGGCGGTTCTAACGAGGATACGCAGTATTTT. It translates to CASSLGGSNEDTQYF. Using reference TRBV7-9 and TRBJ2-3 for the parts outside the CDR3, the full variable domain is DTGVSQNPRHKITKRGQNVTFRCDPISEHNRLYWYRQTLGQGPEFLTYFQNEAQLEKSRLLSDRFSAERPKGSFSTLEIQRTEQGDSAMYLCASSLGGSNEDTQYFGPGTRLTVL.